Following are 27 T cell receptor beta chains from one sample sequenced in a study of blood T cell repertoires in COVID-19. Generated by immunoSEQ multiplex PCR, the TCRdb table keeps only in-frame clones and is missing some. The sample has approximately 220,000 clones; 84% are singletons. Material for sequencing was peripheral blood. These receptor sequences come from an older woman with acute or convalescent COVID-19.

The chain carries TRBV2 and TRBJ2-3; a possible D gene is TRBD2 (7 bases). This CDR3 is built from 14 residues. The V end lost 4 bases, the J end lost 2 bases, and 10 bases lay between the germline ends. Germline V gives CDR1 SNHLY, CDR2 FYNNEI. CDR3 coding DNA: TGTGCCAGCAGTGTGGCGGGGGCCACAGATACGCAGTATTTT. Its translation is CASSVAGATDTQYF.

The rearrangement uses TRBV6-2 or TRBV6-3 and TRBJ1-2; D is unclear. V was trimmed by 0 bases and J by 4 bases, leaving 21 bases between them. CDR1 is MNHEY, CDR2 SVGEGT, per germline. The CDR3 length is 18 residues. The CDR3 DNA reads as TGTGCCAGCAGTTACTCGATCGGCGAGGGCAGTCACCTCTATGGCTACACCTTC. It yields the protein CASSYSIGEGSHLYGYTF.

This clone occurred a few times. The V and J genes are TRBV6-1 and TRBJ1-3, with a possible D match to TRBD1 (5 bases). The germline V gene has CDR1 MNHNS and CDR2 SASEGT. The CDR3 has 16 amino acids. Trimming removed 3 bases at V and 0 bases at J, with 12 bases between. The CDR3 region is CASSDFGGYSGNTIYF. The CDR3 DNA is TGTGCCAGCAGTGATTTTGGGGGGTACTCTGGAAACACCATATATTTT.

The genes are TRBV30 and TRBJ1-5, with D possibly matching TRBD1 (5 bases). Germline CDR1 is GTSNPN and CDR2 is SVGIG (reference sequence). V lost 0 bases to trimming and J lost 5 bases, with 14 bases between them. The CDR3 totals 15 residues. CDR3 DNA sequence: TGTGCCTGGAGTGTTATAGGGGTGCTCGATCAGCCCCAGCATTTT. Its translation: CAWSVIGVLDQPQHF.

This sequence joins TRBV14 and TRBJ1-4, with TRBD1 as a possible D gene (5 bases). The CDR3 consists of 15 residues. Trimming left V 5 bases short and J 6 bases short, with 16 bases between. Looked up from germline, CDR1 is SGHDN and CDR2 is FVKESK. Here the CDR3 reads CASSTRQHDDEKLFF. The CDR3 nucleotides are TGTGCCAGCAGCACCCGACAGCATGATGATGAAAAACTGTTTTTT.

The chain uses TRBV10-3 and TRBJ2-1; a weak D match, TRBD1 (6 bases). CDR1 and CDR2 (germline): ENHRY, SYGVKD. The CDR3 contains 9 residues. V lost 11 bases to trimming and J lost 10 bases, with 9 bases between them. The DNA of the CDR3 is TGTGCCGCCGGGACAGAGCAGTTCTTC. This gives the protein CAAGTEQFF.

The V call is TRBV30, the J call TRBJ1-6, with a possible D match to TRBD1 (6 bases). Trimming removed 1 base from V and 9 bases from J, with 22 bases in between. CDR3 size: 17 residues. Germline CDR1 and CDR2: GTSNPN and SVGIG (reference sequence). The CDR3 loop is CAWSAPQGSYGSSPLHF. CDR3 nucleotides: TGTGCCTGGAGTGCCCCACAGGGTTCTTACGGGTCTTCACCCCTCCACTTT.

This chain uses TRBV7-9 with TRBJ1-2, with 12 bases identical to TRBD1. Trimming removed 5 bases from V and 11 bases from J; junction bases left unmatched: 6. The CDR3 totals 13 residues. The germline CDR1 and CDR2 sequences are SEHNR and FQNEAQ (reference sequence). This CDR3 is CASSPPGQGAYTF. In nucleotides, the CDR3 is TGTGCCAGCAGCCCACCGGGACAGGGGGCTTACACCTTC. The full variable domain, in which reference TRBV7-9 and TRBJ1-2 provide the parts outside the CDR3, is DTGVSQNPRHKITKRGQNVTFRCDPISEHNRLYWYRQTLGQGPEFLTYFQNEAQLEKSRLLSDRFSAERPKGSFSTLEIQRTEQGDSAMYLCASSPPGQGAYTFGSGTRLTVV.

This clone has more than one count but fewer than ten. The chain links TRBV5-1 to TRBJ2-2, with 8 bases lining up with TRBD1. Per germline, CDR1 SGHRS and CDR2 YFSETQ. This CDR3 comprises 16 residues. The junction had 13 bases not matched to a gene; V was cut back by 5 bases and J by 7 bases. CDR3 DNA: TGCGCCAGCAGACCCGGGACAGGCCCCTCTCACGGGGAGCTGTTTTTT. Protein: CASRPGTGPSHGELFF.

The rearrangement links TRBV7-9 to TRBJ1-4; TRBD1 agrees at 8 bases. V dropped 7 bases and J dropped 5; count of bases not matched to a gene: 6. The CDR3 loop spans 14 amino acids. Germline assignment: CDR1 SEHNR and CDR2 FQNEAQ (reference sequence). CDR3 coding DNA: TGTGCCAGCATCTCCGGGACAGGAAATGAAAAACTGTTTTTT. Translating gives CASISGTGNEKLFF.

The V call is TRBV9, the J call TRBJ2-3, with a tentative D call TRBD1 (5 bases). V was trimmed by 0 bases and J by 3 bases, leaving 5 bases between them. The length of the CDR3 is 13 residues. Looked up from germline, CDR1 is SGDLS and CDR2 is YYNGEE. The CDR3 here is CASSVEGTDTQYF. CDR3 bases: TGTGCCAGCAGCGTAGAGGGGACAGATACGCAGTATTTT.

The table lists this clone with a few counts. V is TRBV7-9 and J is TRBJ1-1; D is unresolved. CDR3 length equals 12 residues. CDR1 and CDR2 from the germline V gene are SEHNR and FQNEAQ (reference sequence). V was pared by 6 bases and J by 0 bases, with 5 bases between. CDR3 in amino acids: CASRDLNTEAFF. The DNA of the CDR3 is TGTGCCAGCAGGGACTTGAACACTGAAGCTTTCTTT.

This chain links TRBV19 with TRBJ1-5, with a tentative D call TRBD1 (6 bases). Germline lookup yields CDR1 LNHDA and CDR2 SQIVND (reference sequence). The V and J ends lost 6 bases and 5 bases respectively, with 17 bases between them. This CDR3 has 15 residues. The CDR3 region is CASSQTGTLYQPQHF. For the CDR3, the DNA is TGTGCCAGTAGCCAAACCGGGACACTTTATCAGCCCCAGCATTTT.

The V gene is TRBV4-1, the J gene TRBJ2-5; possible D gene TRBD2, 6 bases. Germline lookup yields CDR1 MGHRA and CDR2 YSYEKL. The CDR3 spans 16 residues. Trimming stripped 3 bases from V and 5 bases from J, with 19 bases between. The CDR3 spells CASSHLRRGSQETQYF. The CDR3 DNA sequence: TGCGCCAGCAGCCACCTTAGGCGGGGCTCCCAGGAGACCCAGTACTTC.

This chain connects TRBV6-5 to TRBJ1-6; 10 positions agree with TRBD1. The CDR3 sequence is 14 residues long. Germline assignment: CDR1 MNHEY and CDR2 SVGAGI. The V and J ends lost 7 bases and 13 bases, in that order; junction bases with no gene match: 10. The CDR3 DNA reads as TGTGCCAGCATAGACAGGGGGCGGAATCTCCCCCTCCACTTT. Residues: CASIDRGRNLPLHF.

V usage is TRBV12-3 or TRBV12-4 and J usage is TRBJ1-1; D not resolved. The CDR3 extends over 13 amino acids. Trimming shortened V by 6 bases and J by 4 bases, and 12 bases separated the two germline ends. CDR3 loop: CASSSIARTEAFF. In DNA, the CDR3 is TGTGCCAGCAGCTCCATAGCCCGCACTGAAGCTTTCTTT.

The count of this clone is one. CDR3 amino acids: CASKDIEGYTF. CDR3 DNA: TGTGCCAGCAAGGACATTGAGGGCTACACCTTC. The chain couples TRBV6-5 to TRBJ1-2; TRBD1 might be the D (5 bases). The CDR3 is made up of 11 amino acids. Germline CDR1 MNHEY, CDR2 SVGAGI. Trimming pared 7 bases from V and 8 bases from J, leaving 11 bases between.

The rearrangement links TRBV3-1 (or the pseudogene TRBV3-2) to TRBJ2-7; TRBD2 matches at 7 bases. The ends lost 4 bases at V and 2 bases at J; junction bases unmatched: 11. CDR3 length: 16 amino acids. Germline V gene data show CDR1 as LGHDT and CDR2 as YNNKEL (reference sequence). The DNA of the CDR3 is TGTGCCAGCAGCCGACAAGTGGGGGGGTGGACCTACGAGCAGTACTTC. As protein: CASSRQVGGWTYEQYF.

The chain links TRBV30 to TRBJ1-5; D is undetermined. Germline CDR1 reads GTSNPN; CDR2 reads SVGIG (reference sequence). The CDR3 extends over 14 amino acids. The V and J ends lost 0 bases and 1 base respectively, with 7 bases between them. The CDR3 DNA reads TGTGCCTGGAGTGTACGGAGGAGCAATCAGCCCCAGCATTTT. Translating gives CAWSVRRSNQPQHF.

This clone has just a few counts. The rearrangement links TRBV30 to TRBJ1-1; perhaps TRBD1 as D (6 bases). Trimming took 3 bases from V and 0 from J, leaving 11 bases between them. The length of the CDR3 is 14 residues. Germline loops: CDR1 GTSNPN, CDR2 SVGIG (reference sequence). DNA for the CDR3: TGTGCCTGGAGGGTTGCAGGGGTGAACACTGAAGCTTTCTTT. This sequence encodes CAWRVAGVNTEAFF.

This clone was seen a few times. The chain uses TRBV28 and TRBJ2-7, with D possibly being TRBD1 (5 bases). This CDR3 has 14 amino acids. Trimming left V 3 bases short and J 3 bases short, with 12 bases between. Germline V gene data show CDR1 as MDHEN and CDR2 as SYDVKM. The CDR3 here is CASSFNDRVYEQYF. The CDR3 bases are TGTGCCAGCAGTTTTAACGACAGAGTCTACGAGCAGTACTTC.

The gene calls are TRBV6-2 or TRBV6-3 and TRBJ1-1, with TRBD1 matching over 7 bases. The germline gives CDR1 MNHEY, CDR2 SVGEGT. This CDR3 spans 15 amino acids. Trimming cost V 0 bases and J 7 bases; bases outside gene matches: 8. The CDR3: CASSYSWDSRNEAFF. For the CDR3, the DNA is TGTGCCAGCAGTTACTCTTGGGACAGCAGAAATGAAGCTTTCTTT.

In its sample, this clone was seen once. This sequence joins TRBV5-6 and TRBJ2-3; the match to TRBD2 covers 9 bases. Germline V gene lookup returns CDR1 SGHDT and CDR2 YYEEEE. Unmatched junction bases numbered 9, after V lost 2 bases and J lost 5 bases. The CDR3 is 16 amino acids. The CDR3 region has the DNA TGTGCCAGCAGCTTACGGCGCGGGGGGGCGATAGATACGCAGTATTTT. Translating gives CASSLRRGGAIDTQYF.

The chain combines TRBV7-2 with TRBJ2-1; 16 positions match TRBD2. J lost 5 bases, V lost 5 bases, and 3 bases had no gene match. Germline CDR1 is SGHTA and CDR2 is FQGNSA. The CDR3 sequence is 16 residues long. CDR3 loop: CASSPGLAGGHNEQFF. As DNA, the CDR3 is TGTGCCAGCAGCCCGGGACTAGCGGGGGGGCACAATGAGCAGTTCTTC. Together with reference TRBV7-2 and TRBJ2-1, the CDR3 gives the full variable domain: GAGVSQSPSNKVTEKGKDVELRCDPISGHTALYWYRQSLGQGLEFLIYFQGNSAPDKSGLPSDRFSAERTGGSVSTLTIQRTQQEDSAVYLCASSPGLAGGHNEQFFGPGTRLTVL.

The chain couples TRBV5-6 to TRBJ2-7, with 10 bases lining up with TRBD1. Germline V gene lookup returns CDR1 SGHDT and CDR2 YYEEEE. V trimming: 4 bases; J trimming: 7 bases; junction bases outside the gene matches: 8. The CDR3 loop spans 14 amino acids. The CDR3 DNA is TGTGCCAGCAGCACGGACAGGGGGTTTGGGGAGCAGTACTTC. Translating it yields CASSTDRGFGEQYF.

Here the CDR3 reads CASSQAVGQGAGYGYTF. CDR3 DNA: TGTGCCAGCAGCCAAGCGGTTGGACAGGGGGCAGGTTATGGCTACACCTTC. The rearrangement joins TRBV4-2 to TRBJ1-2, with 11 bases aligning to TRBD1. Per the germline V gene, CDR1 is LGHNA and CDR2 is YNFKEQ. The CDR3 is made up of 17 amino acids. V lost 1 base and J lost 5; bases outside the gene matches: 9.

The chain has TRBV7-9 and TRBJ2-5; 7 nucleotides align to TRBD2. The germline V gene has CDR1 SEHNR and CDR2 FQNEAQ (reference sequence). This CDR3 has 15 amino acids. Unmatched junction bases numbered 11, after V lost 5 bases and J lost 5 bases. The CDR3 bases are TGTGCCAGCAGCCTGAGGGCGGGGGAATTCGAGACCCAGTACTTC. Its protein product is CASSLRAGEFETQYF.